This is a list of T cell receptor beta chains from one sample in a study of T-cell memory formation after mild COVID-19. TCRdb used MiXCR to reprocess the 5' RACE reads, holding one entry per CDR3 protein. The sample lists about 110,000 distinct CDR3 sequences, about 18% occurring once. The sequencing sample was made of PBMCs or a T cell subset sorted from them (not recorded which). These receptors were obtained from an adult woman who had mild COVID-19 (a few samples of this study predate the infection). Cell type and time point are not known. Both conserved end residues are part of each CDR3. Fields, in order: V gene, J gene, CDR3 protein.

TRBV20-1	TRBJ1-5	CSAATVGSNQPQHF
TRBV29-1	TRBJ2-7	CSVGTGGATYEQYF
TRBV29-1	TRBJ2-7	CSVVGKAYEQYF
TRBV12-3/TRBV12-4	TRBJ1-1	CASSYPTSGEAFF
TRBV7-8	TRBJ1-1	CASSLHRAAQYEAFF
TRBV10-1	TRBJ2-5	CASTITGGTGETQYF
TRBV18	TRBJ2-3	CASSPRPGQGTDTQYF
TRBV24-1	TRBJ2-1	CATTSGRFGYEQFF
TRBV6-5	TRBJ2-1	CASSPFGGTSGGAGEQFF
TRBV7-6	TRBJ2-2	CASRLGQGAGELFF
TRBV19	TRBJ2-1	CASSIAGGPHEQFF
TRBV27	TRBJ2-1	CASSLGGPPVRQFF
TRBV20-1	TRBJ1-1	CSARDYLNTEAFF
TRBV7-9	TRBJ2-7	CASSSRDRVSSYEQYF
TRBV5-1	TRBJ2-1	CASSSLEGSSYNEQFF
TRBV19	TRBJ2-1	CASSMPGLAGGRYNEQFF
TRBV29-1	TRBJ1-2	CSAWDSRGYGYTF
TRBV20-1	TRBJ2-7	CSATQQFGPQPDYEQYF
TRBV19	TRBJ2-7	CASSIVAHSYEQYF
TRBV9	TRBJ2-1	CASSTSGRAGNEQFF
TRBV7-8	TRBJ1-2	CASSLSGPGGPDGYTF
TRBV12-3/TRBV12-4	TRBJ1-2	CASSQTGHGYTF
TRBV20-1	TRBJ2-7	CSASSGSTVYEQYF
TRBV5-8	TRBJ2-1	CASSLHSSYNEQFF
TRBV7-3	TRBJ2-5	CASSLSGGPETQYF